This passage covers 8 T cell receptor beta chains from one sample sequenced in a study of PD-1 blockade in mismatch repair-deficient tumors. Data came from immunoSEQ multiplex PCR; TCRdb stores just in-frame clones and leaves some out. The repertoire holds roughly 120,000 clones, with about nine tenths as singletons. The sample here was peripheral blood, taken 70 to 73 weeks after starting pembrolizumab. The receptor source for this set is an adult with mismatch repair-deficient cancer.

The chain recombines TRBV10-3 with TRBJ2-2; 10 bases match TRBD1. J was trimmed by 4 bases and V by 3 bases; bases with no gene match: 11. Germline CDR1 reads ENHRY; CDR2 reads SYGVKD. This CDR3 has 18 residues. The CDR3, as DNA: TGTGCCATCAGTGATGTGGGGACAGGGGATCTTTTCACCGGGGAGCTGTTTTTT. Translated: CAISDVGTGDLFTGELFF.

The rearrangement uses TRBV13 and TRBJ2-2, with 7 bases fitting TRBD2. This CDR3 has 14 residues. The ends lost 5 bases at V and 6 bases at J; junction bases unmatched: 6. Germline assignment: CDR1 PRHDT and CDR2 FYEKMQ (reference sequence). The CDR3 loop is CASSEGLDPGELFF. Here the CDR3 DNA reads TGTGCCAGCAGCGAAGGACTAGACCCCGGGGAGCTGTTTTTT. Using reference TRBV13 and TRBJ2-2 for the parts outside the CDR3, the full variable domain is AAGVIQSPRHLIKEKRETATLKCYPIPRHDTVYWYQQGPGQDPQFLISFYEKMQSDKGSIPDRFSAQQFSDYHSELNMSSLELGDSALYFCASSEGLDPGELFFGEGSRLTVL.

The chain carries TRBV2 and TRBJ1-1, with D uncertain. Trimming pared 4 bases from V and 10 bases from J, leaving 10 bases between. Germline CDR1 reads SNHLY; CDR2 reads FYNNEI. The CDR3 runs to 11 residues. The CDR3, as DNA: TGTGCCAGCAGTGTTACAGCGGGAGCTTTCTTT. Protein sequence: CASSVTAGAFF.

The V call is TRBV7-9, the J call TRBJ1-4; a weak D match, TRBD1 (6 bases). The V gene lost 11 bases and the J gene lost 5 bases, with 12 bases spanning the gap. Germline V gives CDR1 SEHNR, CDR2 FQNEAQ (reference sequence). CDR3 size: 12 residues. Here the CDR3 DNA reads TGTGCCGCGACAGGCGGGAATGAAAAACTGTTTTTT. Translating it yields CAATGGNEKLFF.

The CDR3 here is CAIIGGQGTEAFF. CDR3 bases: TGTGCCATCATCGGGGGGCAAGGCACTGAAGCTTTCTTT. This chain links TRBV10-3 with TRBJ1-1, with a tentative D call TRBD1 (6 bases). Germline V lookup: CDR1 ENHRY, CDR2 SYGVKD. The CDR3 loop spans 13 amino acids. V was cut by 7 bases and J by 4 bases, with 13 bases left in between.

The chain recombines TRBV28 with TRBJ1-4; 7 bases are shared with TRBD1. Germline V CDR1 and CDR2: MDHEN, SYDVKM. The CDR3 is made up of 14 amino acids. After removal of 6 bases from V and 8 bases from J, the junction contained 9 bases not matched to a gene. The CDR3 DNA sequence: TGTGCCAGCAGGGGGACAGCCACCTTCGAAAAACTGTTTTTT. This encodes CASRGTATFEKLFF.

The V gene is TRBV4-1, the J gene TRBJ2-2, with TRBD1 identical over 10 bases. There are 13 residues in the CDR3. Trimming took 6 bases from V and 14 from J; bases not matched to a gene: 9. The germline V gene encodes CDR1 MGHRA and CDR2 YSYEKL. The CDR3 is CASRQPGTGVLFF. The DNA of the CDR3 is TGCGCCAGCAGACAACCAGGGACAGGGGTCCTGTTTTTT.

Here the CDR3 reads CSVVLDAEQYF. CDR3 in DNA: TGCAGCGTTGTACTTGACGCCGAGCAGTACTTC. The chain is built from TRBV29-1 and TRBJ2-7; D gene uncertain. CDR3 length equals 11 residues. Trimming shortened V by 4 bases and J by 6 bases, and 10 bases separated the two germline ends. Germline-derived CDR1 and CDR2 are SQVTM and ANQGSEA.